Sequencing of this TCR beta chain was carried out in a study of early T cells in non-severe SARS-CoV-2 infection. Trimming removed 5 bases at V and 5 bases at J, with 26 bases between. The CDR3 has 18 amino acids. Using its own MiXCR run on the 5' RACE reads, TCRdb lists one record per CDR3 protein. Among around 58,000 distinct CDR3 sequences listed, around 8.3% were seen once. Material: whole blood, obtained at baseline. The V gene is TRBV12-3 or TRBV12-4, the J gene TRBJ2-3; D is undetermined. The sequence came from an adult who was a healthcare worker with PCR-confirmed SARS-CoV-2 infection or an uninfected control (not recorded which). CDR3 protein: CASSGPGVASSAKDTQYF. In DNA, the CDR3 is TGTGCCAGCAGTGGCCCAGGCGTTGCTAGTTCTGCAAAAGATACGCAGTATTTT.